This T cell receptor beta chain comes out of a study of cytomegalovirus exposure and HLA in healthy donors. Points from the study as a whole: According to the study, 160 or so TCR beta chains were cytomegalovirus-associated. In vitro, three CMV-associated chains proved specific for CMV antigens. Per published accounts, TCR beta sequences correctly predicted the HLA-A and HLA-B alleles of most subjects.

Germline V gene sequence: CDR1 SGHRS, CDR2 YFSETQ. The CDR3 runs to 14 residues. V dropped 4 bases and J dropped 4 bases, with 14 bases sitting between them. About this clone itself: Its antigen remains unknown.

60 Vbeta and 13 Jbeta primers were used in PCR. Libraries were prepared by immunoSEQ multiplex PCR; TCRdb keeps only in-frame clonotypes and omits some of them. The sample lists under 200,000 clones, about 80% occurring once. The chain links TRBV5-1 to TRBJ2-5; D may be TRBD2 (6 bases). This receptor was obtained from a man aged 40-55 years in good health and CMV-seronegative. Sequenced sample: PBMCs. This chain's CDR3 is CASSPMEGRETQYF. CDR3 bases: TGCGCCAGCAGCCCTATGGAGGGGAGAGAGACCCAGTACTTC.